This TCR beta chain was recorded in a study of shared clonotypes between healthy human individuals. Notes on the study in general: Despite large depth, rarefaction showed incomplete sorted-subset sequencing. Memory subsets had estimated richness that was generally smaller than that of naive subsets.

This CDR3 has 13 residues. Germline loops: CDR1 KGHSH, CDR2 LQKENI. Trimming removed 1 base at V and 7 bases at J, with 10 bases between. Assay: immunoSEQ multiplex PCR; the TCRdb copy retains only in-frame clones and omits some. The table includes 2 million to 3 million clones, over 85% detected once. About this clone itself: What it binds is not known.

This rearrangement joins TRBV18 to TRBJ1-1, with TRBD1 as a possible D gene (5 bases). The sequence derives from a man aged 18 to 29 in good health. Some clones in this sample may be carry-over from other donors' samples. The sample consisted of naive CD4+ T cells from PBMCs. The subset: CD45RA+ positively selected. The CDR3 sequence: CASSPLTEGEAFF. Here the CDR3 DNA reads TGTGCCAGCTCACCACTGACAGAAGGTGAAGCTTTCTTT. Supplemented by reference TRBV18 and TRBJ1-1, the full variable domain reads NAGVMQNPRHLVRRRGQEARLRCSPMKGHSHVYWYRQLPEEGLKFMVYLQKENIIDESGMPKERFSAEFPKEGPSILRIQQVVRGDSAAYFCASSPLTEGEAFFGQGTRLTVV.